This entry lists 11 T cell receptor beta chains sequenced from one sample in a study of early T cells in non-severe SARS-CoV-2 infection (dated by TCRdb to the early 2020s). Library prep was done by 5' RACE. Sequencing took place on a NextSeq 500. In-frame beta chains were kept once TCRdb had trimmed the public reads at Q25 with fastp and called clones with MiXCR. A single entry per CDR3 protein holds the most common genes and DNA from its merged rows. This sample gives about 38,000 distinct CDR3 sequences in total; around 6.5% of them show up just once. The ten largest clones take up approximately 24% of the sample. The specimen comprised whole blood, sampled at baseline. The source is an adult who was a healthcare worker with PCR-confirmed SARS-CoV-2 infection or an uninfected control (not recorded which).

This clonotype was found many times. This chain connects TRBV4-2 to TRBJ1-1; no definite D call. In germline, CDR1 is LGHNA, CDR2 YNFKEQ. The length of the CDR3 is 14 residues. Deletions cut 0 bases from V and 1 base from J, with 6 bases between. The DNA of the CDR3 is TGTGCCAGCAGCCAAGATCTTGGGAACACTGAAGCTTTCTTT. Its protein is CASSQDLGNTEAFF.

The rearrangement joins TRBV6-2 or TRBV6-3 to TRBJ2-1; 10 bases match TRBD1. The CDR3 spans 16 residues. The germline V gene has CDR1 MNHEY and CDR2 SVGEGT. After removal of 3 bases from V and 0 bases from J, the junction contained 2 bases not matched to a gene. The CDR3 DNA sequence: TGTGCCAGCAGTTATGGGGACAGGGGCTCCTACAATGAGCAGTTCTTC. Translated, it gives CASSYGDRGSYNEQFF.

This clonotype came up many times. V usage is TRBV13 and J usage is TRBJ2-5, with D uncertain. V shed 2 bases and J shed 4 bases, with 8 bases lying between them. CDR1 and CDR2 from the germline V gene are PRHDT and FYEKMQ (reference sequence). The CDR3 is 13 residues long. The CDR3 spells CASSLRSRETQYF. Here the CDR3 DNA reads TGTGCCAGCAGCTTAAGATCCCGAGAGACCCAGTACTTC.

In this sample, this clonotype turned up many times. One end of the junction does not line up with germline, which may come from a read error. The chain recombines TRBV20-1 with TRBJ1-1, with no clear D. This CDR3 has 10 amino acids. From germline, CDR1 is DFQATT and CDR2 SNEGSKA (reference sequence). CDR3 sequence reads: CSARGSEAFF. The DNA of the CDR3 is TGCAGTGCGAGAGGCTCTGAAGCTTTCTTT.

CDR3 sequence reads: CASSLFRGSGGELFF. The CDR3 coding sequence is TGTGCCAGCAGTTTATTTCGGGGATCGGGCGGGGAGCTGTTTTTT. This chain connects TRBV27 to TRBJ2-2; D perhaps matches TRBD2 (5 bases). The ends were cut back, 1 base at V and 7 bases at J, with 13 bases in the middle. The length of the CDR3 is 15 residues. CDR1 and CDR2 from the germline V gene are MNHEY and SMNVEV (reference sequence).

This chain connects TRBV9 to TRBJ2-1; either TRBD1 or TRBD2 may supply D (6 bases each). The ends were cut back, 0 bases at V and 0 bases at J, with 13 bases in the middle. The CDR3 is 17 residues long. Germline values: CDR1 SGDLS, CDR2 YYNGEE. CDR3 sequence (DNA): TGTGCCAGCAGCGTAGGGGGGGCAGGCCCCTCCTACAATGAGCAGTTCTTC. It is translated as CASSVGGAGPSYNEQFF. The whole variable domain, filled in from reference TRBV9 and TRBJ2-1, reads DSGVTQTPKHLITATGQRVTLRCSPRSGDLSVYWYQQSLDQGLQFLIQYYNGEERAKGNILERFSAQQFPDLHSELNLSSLELGDSALYFCASSVGGAGPSYNEQFFGPGTRLTVL.

CDR3 nucleotides: TGTGCCAGCCTTCAGCGCTCTGGAAACACCATATATTTT. This translates into CASLQRSGNTIYF. This chain links TRBV28 with TRBJ1-3; D is ambiguous. This CDR3 region has 13 residues. V was cut by 8 bases and J by 0 bases, with 8 bases left in between. Germline-derived CDR1 and CDR2 are MDHEN and SYDVKM.

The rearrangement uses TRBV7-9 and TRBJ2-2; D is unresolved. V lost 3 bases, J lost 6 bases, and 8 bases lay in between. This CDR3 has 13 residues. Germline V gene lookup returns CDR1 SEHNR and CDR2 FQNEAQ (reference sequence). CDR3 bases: TGTGCCAGCAGCTTCTCTCCTTCCGGGGAGCTGTTTTTT. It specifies CASSFSPSGELFF.

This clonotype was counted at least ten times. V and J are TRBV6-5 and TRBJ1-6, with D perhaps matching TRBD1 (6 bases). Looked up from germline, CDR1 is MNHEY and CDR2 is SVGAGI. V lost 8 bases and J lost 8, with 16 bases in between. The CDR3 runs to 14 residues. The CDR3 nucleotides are TGTGCCAGCGGGCTACAGGGCGCCGATTCACCCCTCCACTTT. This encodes CASGLQGADSPLHF.

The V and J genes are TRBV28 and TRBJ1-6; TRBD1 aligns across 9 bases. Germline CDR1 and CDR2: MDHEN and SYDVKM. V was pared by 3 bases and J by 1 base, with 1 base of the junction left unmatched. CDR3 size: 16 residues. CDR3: CASSLGTGSYNSPLHF. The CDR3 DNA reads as TGTGCCAGCAGTTTGGGGACAGGGTCCTATAATTCACCCCTCCACTTT. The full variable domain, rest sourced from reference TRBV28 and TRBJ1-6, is DVKVTQSSRYLVKRTGEKVFLECVQDMDHENMFWYRQDPGLGLRLIYFSYDVKMKEKGDIPEGYSVSREKKERFSLILESASTNQTSMYLCASSLGTGSYNSPLHFGNGTRLTVT.

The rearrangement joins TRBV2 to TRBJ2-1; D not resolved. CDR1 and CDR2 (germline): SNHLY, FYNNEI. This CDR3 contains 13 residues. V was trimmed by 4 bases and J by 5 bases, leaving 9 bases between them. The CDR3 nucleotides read TGTGCCAGCAGTGTAAGACTCCACAATGAGCAGTTCTTC. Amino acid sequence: CASSVRLHNEQFF.